Listed below are T cell receptor beta chains from one sample, sequenced in a study of CD8+ T cells in alopecia areata. The assay was immunoSEQ multiplex PCR, and TCRdb's table has in-frame clones only and misses some. The sample has roughly 120,000 clones, about three fifths seen once; the top ten hold around 30%. The sequences come from CD8+ T cells sorted from blood, collected at week 4, from a patient treated with tofacitinib. The origin of the receptors is a human donor with alopecia areata. Both conserved end residues are part of each CDR3. The D gene is left open where the match is weak. For some rows the clone size is stated as once, few or many, or as a class when expanded; others skip it.

CDR3: CASSSGQGGETQYF
DNA: TGTGCCAGCAGCTCGGGACAGGGAGGCGAGACCCAGTACTTC
J: TRBJ2-5
size: NA
V: TRBV7-3
D: TRBD1

CDR3: CASSQDPAANQETQYF
DNA: TGCGCCAGCAGCCAAGACCCCGCGGCTAACCAAGAGACCCAGTACTTC
J: TRBJ2-5
size: NA
V: TRBV4-3
D: NA

CDR3: CASSTGGSDRDHQPQHF
DNA: TGTGCCAGCAGCACCGGAGGTTCGGACAGGGACCATCAGCCCCAGCATTTT
J: TRBJ1-5
size: NA
V: TRBV7-6
D: TRBD1

CDR3: CSVTPTGGYEQFF
DNA: TGCAGCGTTACACCGACAGGGGGCTATGAGCAGTTCTTC
J: TRBJ2-1
size: NA
V: TRBV29-1
D: TRBD1

CDR3: CSVPYQGAETQYF
DNA: TGCAGCGTTCCATACCAGGGGGCTGAGACCCAGTACTTC
J: TRBJ2-5
size: few
V: TRBV29-1
D: TRBD1

CDR3: CSVEGRDPYGYTF
DNA: TGCAGCGTTGAAGGCAGGGACCCCTATGGCTACACCTTC
J: TRBJ1-2
size: few
V: TRBV29-1
D: NA

CDR3: CASSQEGINYEQYF
DNA: TGCGCCAGCAGCCAAGAGGGCATTAACTACGAGCAGTACTTC
J: TRBJ2-7
size: few
V: TRBV4-1
D: NA

CDR3: CSVVAGDEQYF
DNA: TGCAGCGTGGTCGCAGGGGACGAGCAGTACTTC
J: TRBJ2-7
size: NA
V: TRBV29-1
D: NA

CDR3: CATSRDQELPDEQYF
DNA: TGTGCCACCAGCAGAGATCAGGAGCTGCCCGACGAGCAGTACTTC
J: TRBJ2-7
size: NA
V: TRBV15
D: NA

CDR3: CASKGDSYGYTF
DNA: TGTGCCAGCAAAGGGGACTCCTATGGCTACACCTTC
J: TRBJ1-2
size: few
V: TRBV9
D: NA

CDR3: CSVGGTGESSYGYTF
DNA: TGCAGCGTTGGAGGGACAGGGGAATCTAGCTATGGCTACACCTTC
J: TRBJ1-2
size: NA
V: TRBV29-1
D: TRBD1

CDR3: CASSLFLGTASYEQYF
DNA: TGTGCCAGCAGCTTGTTTCTCGGGACGGCTTCCTACGAGCAGTACTTC
J: TRBJ2-7
size: NA
V: TRBV5-4
D: NA

CDR3: CASSYDGAFRETQYF
DNA: TGTGCCAGCAGTTACGACGGGGCATTTCGGGAGACCCAGTACTTC
J: TRBJ2-5
size: few
V: TRBV6-6
D: NA

CDR3: CSVGVPSSYEQYF
DNA: TGCAGCGTTGGCGTGCCCAGCTCCTACGAGCAGTACTTC
J: TRBJ2-7
size: NA
V: TRBV29-1
D: NA

CDR3: CASNQGGEAFF
DNA: TGTGCCAGCAACCAGGGGGGGGAAGCTTTCTTT
J: TRBJ1-1
size: NA
V: TRBV6-6
D: TRBD1

CDR3: CASSFLRGVDEQFF
DNA: TGTGCCAGCAGCTTCTTACGGGGAGTGGATGAGCAGTTCTTC
J: TRBJ2-1
size: NA
V: TRBV7-8
D: NA

CDR3: CSVETGQTSDTQYF
DNA: TGCAGCGTGGAGACAGGGCAGACATCAGATACGCAGTATTTT
J: TRBJ2-3
size: few
V: TRBV29-1
D: TRBD1

CDR3: CSVEGDSSEQYF
DNA: TGCAGCGTTGAAGGGGACTCCTCCGAGCAGTACTTC
J: TRBJ2-7
size: few
V: TRBV29-1
D: NA

CDR3: CSVEDTINYGYTF
DNA: TGCAGCGTTGAAGACACCATTAACTATGGCTACACCTTC
J: TRBJ1-2
size: few
V: TRBV29-1
D: NA

CDR3: CASSFSGAGLNEQFF
DNA: TGTGCCAGCAGCTTCTCGGGGGCCGGGTTGAATGAGCAGTTCTTC
J: TRBJ2-1
size: NA
V: TRBV7-8
D: NA

CDR3: CASSSRGYQETQYF
DNA: TGTGCCAGCAGCTCAAGGGGGTACCAAGAGACCCAGTACTTC
J: TRBJ2-5
size: NA
V: TRBV7-9
D: NA

CDR3: CAWSVGGNTEAFF
DNA: TGTGCCTGGAGTGTAGGTGGGAACACTGAAGCTTTCTTT
J: TRBJ1-1
size: NA
V: TRBV30
D: NA

CDR3: CASSFTGANVLTF
DNA: TGTGCCAGCAGCTTCACAGGGGCCAACGTCCTGACTTTC
J: TRBJ2-6
size: few
V: TRBV13
D: NA

CDR3: CSVIVGTAYNEQFF
DNA: TGCAGCGTTATAGTGGGGACAGCCTACAATGAGCAGTTCTTC
J: TRBJ2-1
size: few
V: TRBV29-1
D: TRBD1

CDR3: CASSFSGSGQPQHF
DNA: TGTGCCAGCAGTTTTTCGGGGTCAGGTCAGCCCCAGCATTTT
J: TRBJ1-5
size: few
V: TRBV27
D: NA

CDR3: CASSGGGASDTQYF
DNA: TGTGCCAGCAGCGGCGGGGGGGCGTCAGATACGCAGTATTTT
J: TRBJ2-3
size: NA
V: TRBV2
D: TRBD2

CDR3: CASSGQGNEQFF
DNA: TGTGCCAGCAGTGGACAAGGCAATGAGCAGTTCTTC
J: TRBJ2-1
size: NA
V: TRBV2
D: NA

CDR3: CATSKTGQSGDTQYF
DNA: TGTGCCACCTCTAAGACGGGACAGTCAGGAGATACGCAGTATTTT
J: TRBJ2-3
size: few
V: TRBV15
D: TRBD1

CDR3: CASSSQIIPGRHTEAFF
DNA: TGTGCCAGCAGCTCCCAGATTATTCCGGGCAGGCACACTGAAGCTTTCTTT
J: TRBJ1-1
size: few
V: TRBV7-9
D: NA

CDR3: CASSQGGYEQYF
DNA: TGTGCCAGCAGCCAAGGGGGATACGAGCAGTACTTC
J: TRBJ2-7
size: NA
V: TRBV7-9
D: NA

CDR3: CAWAEMNQPQHF
DNA: TGTGCCTGGGCTGAGATGAATCAGCCCCAGCATTTT
J: TRBJ1-5
size: few
V: TRBV30
D: NA

CDR3: CASNQGELSYEQYF
DNA: TGTGCCAGCAACCAGGGTGAACTCTCCTACGAGCAGTACTTC
J: TRBJ2-7
size: NA
V: TRBV7-2
D: NA

CDR3: CAWSSDTDTQYF
DNA: TGTGCCTGGAGCTCAGACACAGATACGCAGTATTTT
J: TRBJ2-3
size: NA
V: TRBV30
D: NA

CDR3: CAWGQGVLGYTF
DNA: TGTGCCTGGGGTCAGGGGGTCCTGGGCTACACCTTC
J: TRBJ1-2
size: NA
V: TRBV30
D: TRBD1

CDR3: CASSLARSFNTEAFF
DNA: TGTGCCAGCAGCTTAGCGCGAAGCTTCAACACTGAAGCTTTCTTT
J: TRBJ1-1
size: NA
V: TRBV7-6
D: NA

CDR3: CACSGTSGTDTQYF
DNA: TGTGCCTGTTCCGGGACTAGCGGGACAGATACGCAGTATTTT
J: TRBJ2-3
size: once
V: TRBV30
D: TRBD2

CDR3: CASSVEGSGDTEAFF
DNA: TGTGCCAGCAGCGTAGAGGGGTCGGGAGACACTGAAGCTTTCTTT
J: TRBJ1-1
size: NA
V: TRBV9
D: NA

CDR3: CSVLGDTSELFF
DNA: TGCAGCGTCCTCGGGGACACCTCAGAACTGTTTTTT
J: TRBJ1-4
size: NA
V: TRBV29-1
D: NA

CDR3: CSVEAVGQGTMNTEAFF
DNA: TGCAGCGTTGAAGCCGTGGGACAGGGTACCATGAACACTGAAGCTTTCTTT
J: TRBJ1-1
size: NA
V: TRBV29-1
D: TRBD1

CDR3: CASSLERGPQETQYF
DNA: TGTGCCAGCAGCTTGGAGCGGGGGCCTCAAGAGACCCAGTACTTC
J: TRBJ2-5
size: few
V: TRBV7-8
D: TRBD2

CDR3: CAWSDREGRNIQYF
DNA: TGTGCCTGGAGTGACAGGGAAGGTCGGAACATTCAGTACTTC
J: TRBJ2-4
size: NA
V: TRBV30
D: NA

CDR3: CASSPGDVGYTF
DNA: TGTGCCAGCTCACCAGGAGATGTCGGCTACACCTTC
J: TRBJ1-2
size: NA
V: TRBV18
D: NA

CDR3: CASSDSNSPLHF
DNA: TGTGCCAGCTCGGACAGTAATTCACCCCTCCACTTT
J: TRBJ1-6
size: NA
V: TRBV5-6
D: NA

CDR3: CASSLVDRGMDEQFF
DNA: TGTGCCAGCAGCTTAGTAGACAGGGGAATGGATGAGCAGTTCTTC
J: TRBJ2-1
size: few
V: TRBV7-9
D: TRBD1

CDR3: CASSKIHGVTNTEAFF
DNA: TGTGCCAGCAGTAAAATCCACGGAGTCACGAACACTGAAGCTTTCTTT
J: TRBJ1-1
size: NA
V: TRBV27
D: NA

CDR3: CASSLQGITDTQYF
DNA: TGTGCCAGCAGCTTGCAGGGTATCACAGATACGCAGTATTTT
J: TRBJ2-3
size: NA
V: TRBV27
D: NA

CDR3: CASSPGQGIGYGYTF
DNA: TGTGCCAGCAGCCCCGGACAGGGGATCGGCTATGGCTACACCTTC
J: TRBJ1-2
size: NA
V: TRBV7-9
D: TRBD1

CDR3: CASSLVVSRNTEAFF
DNA: TGTGCCAGCAGCTTAGTGGTCAGCCGGAACACTGAAGCTTTCTTT
J: TRBJ1-1
size: NA
V: TRBV7-9
D: NA

CDR3: CSVEDWGQGAGNEQFF
DNA: TGCAGCGTTGAAGATTGGGGACAGGGGGCCGGCAATGAGCAGTTCTTC
J: TRBJ2-1
size: NA
V: TRBV29-1
D: TRBD1

CDR3: CSVERGTNYGYTF
DNA: TGCAGCGTTGAAAGGGGAACTAACTATGGCTACACCTTC
J: TRBJ1-2
size: once
V: TRBV29-1
D: NA

CDR3: CASWAGGSNEQFF
DNA: TGTGCCAGCTGGGCAGGGGGGTCTAATGAGCAGTTCTTC
J: TRBJ2-1
size: NA
V: TRBV11-2
D: NA

CDR3: CAWSVPGARFSYEQYF
DNA: TGTGCCTGGAGTGTACCCGGGGCGCGCTTCTCCTACGAGCAGTACTTC
J: TRBJ2-7
size: NA
V: TRBV30
D: NA

CDR3: CSVELHREDNYGYTF
DNA: TGCAGCGTTGAACTTCACAGGGAAGATAACTATGGCTACACCTTC
J: TRBJ1-2
size: few
V: TRBV29-1
D: NA

CDR3: CAFDGGGLFFF
DNA: TGTGCCTTCGATGGGGGGGGACTGTTTTTCTTC
J: TRBJ2-7
size: NA
V: TRBV30
D: TRBD2

CDR3: CASSPGLAGTYQETQYF
DNA: TGCGCCAGCAGCCCGGGACTAGCGGGGACATACCAAGAGACCCAGTACTTC
J: TRBJ2-5
size: once
V: TRBV5-1
D: TRBD2